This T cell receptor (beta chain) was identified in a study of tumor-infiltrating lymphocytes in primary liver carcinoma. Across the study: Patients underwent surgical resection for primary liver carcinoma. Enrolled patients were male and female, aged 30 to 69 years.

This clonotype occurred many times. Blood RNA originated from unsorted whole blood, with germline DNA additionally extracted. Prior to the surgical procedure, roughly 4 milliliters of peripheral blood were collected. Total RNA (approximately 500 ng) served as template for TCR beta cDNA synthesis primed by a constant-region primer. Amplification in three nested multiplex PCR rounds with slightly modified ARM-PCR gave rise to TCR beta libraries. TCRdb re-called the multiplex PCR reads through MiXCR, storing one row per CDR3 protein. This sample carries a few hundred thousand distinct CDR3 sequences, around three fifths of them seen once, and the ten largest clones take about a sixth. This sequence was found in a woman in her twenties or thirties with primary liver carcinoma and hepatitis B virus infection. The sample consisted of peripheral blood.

The CDR3 here is CASNRDEGPGLEGYEQFF. CDR3 sequence (DNA): TGCGCCAGCAATAGGGACGAGGGTCCGGGACTAGAGGGTTATGAGCAGTTCTTC. The chain recombines TRBV10-1 with TRBJ2-1; the match to TRBD2 covers 8 bases. The V gene's germline CDR1 is WNHNN and CDR2 SYGVQD (reference sequence). The J segment lost 8 bases and the V segment lost 7 bases, leaving 22 bases of the junction unmatched. CDR3 length: 18 amino acids.